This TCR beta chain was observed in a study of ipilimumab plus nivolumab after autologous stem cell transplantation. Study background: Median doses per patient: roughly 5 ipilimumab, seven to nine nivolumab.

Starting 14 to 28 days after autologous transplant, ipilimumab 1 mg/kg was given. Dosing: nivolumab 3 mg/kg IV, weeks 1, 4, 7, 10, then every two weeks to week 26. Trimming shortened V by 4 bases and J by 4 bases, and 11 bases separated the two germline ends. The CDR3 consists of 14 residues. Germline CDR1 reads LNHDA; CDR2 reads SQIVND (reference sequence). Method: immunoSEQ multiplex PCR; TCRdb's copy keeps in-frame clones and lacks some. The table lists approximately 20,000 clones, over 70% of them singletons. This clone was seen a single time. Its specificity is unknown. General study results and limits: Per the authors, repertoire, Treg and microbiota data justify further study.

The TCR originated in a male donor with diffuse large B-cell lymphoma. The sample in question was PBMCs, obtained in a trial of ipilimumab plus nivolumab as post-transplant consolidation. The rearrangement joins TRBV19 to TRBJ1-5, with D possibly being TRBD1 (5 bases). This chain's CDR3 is CASSTDSFNQPQHF. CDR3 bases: TGTGCCAGTAGTACCGACAGTTTTAATCAGCCCCAGCATTTT.